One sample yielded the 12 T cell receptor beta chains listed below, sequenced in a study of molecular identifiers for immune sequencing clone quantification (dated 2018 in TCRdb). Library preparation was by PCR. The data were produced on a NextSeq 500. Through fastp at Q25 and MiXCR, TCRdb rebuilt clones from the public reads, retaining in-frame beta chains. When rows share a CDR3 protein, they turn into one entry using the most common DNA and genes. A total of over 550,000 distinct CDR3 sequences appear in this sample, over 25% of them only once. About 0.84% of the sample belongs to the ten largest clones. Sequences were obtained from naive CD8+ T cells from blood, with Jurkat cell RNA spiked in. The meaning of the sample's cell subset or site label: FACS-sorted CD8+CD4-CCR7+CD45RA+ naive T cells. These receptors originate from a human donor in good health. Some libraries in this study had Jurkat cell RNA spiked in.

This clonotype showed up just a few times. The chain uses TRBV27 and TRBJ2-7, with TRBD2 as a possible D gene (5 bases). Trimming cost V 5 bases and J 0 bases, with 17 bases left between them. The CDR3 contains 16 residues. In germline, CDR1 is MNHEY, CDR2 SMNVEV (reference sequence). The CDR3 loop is CASSLLSVLASYEQYF. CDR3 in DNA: TGTGCCAGCAGTCTACTTAGCGTCCTGGCCTCCTACGAGCAGTACTTC.

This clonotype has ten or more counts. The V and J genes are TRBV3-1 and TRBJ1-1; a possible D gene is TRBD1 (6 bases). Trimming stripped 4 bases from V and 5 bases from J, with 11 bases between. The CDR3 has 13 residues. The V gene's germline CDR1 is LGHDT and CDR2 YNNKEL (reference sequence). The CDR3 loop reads CASSLKGGTEAFF. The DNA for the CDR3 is TGTGCCAGCAGCCTCAAAGGGGGGACTGAAGCTTTCTTT.

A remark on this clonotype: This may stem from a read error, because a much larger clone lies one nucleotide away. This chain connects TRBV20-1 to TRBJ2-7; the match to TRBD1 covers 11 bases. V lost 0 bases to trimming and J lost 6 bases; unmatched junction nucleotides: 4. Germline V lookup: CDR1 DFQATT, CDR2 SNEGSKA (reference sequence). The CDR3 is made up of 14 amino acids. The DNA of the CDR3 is TGCAGTGCTAGAGATCGGGACAGGGGGTCCGAGCAGTACTTC. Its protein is CSARDRDRGSEQYF.

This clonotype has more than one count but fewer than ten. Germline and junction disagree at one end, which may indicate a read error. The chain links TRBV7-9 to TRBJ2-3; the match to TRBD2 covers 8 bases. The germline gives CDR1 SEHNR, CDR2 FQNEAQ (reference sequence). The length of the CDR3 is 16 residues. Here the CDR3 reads CVSSDRLASRTDTQYF. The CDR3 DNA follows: TGTGTCAGCAGCGACCGACTAGCGAGTCGCACAGATACGCAGTATTTT.

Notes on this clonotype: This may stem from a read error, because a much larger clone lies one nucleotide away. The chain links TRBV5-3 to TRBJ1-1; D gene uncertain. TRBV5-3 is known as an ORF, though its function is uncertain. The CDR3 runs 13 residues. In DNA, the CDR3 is TGTGCCAGCAGCCCCTCAGAAGGACGGGAAGCTTCCTTT. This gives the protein CASSPSEGREASF.

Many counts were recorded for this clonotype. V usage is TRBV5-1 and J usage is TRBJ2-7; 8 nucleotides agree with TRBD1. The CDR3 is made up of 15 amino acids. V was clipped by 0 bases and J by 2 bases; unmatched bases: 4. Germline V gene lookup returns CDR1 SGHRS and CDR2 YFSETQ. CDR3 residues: CASSLGQGAAYEQYF. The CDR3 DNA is TGCGCCAGCAGCTTGGGGCAGGGGGCTGCCTACGAGCAGTACTTC.

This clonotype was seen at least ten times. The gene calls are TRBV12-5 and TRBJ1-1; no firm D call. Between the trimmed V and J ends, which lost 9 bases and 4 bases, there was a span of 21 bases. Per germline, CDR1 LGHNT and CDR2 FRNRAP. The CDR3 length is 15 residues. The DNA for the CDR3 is TGTGCTAGGGCCCCTGGGCACATGATTACCACTGAAGCTTTCTTT. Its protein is CARAPGHMITTEAFF.

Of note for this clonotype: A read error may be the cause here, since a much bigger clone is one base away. CDR3 in amino acids: CASRERRSDTQYF. The CDR3 DNA reads as TGTGCCAGCAGGGAGAGACGTTCAGATACGCAGTATTTT. The rearrangement joins TRBV2 to TRBJ2-3; the D is unclear. This CDR3 comprises 13 residues. Trimming took 6 bases from V and 4 from J, leaving 11 bases between them. Germline-derived CDR1 and CDR2 are SNHLY and FYNNEI. Drawing the rest from reference TRBV2 and TRBJ2-3, the complete variable domain is EPEVTQTPSHQVTQMGQEVILRCVPISNHLYFYWYRQILGQKVEFLVSFYNNEISEKSEIFDDQFSVERPDGSNFTLKIRSTKLEDSAMYFCASRERRSDTQYFGPGTRLTVL.

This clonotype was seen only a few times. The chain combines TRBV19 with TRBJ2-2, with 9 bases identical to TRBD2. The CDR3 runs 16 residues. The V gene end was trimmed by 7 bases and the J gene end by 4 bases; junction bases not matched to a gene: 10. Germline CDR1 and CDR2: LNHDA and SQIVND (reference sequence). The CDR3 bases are TGTGCCAGTATCCCTAGCGGGACGTGGGGCACCGGGGAGCTGTTTTTT. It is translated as CASIPSGTWGTGELFF.

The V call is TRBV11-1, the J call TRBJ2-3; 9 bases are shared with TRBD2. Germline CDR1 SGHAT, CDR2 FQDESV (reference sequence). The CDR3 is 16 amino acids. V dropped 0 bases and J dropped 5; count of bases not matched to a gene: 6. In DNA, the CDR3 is TGTGCCAGCAGCTTAGCGCCTAGCGGGACTGGAGATACGCAGTATTTT. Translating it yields CASSLAPSGTGDTQYF.

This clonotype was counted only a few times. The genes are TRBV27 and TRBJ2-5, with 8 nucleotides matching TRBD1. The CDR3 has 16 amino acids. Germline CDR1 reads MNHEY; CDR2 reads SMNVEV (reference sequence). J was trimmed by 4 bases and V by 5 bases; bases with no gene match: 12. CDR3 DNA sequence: TGTGCCAGCAGTAGATTATCCACAGGGGGTACAGAGACCCAGTACTTC. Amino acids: CASSRLSTGGTETQYF.

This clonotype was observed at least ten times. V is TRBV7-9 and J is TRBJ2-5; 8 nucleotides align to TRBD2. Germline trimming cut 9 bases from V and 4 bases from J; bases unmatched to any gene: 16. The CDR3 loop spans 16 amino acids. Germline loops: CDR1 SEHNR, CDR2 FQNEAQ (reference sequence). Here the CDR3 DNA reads TGTGCCAGTCCCCCCGCGACAGCGGGGGCAGGAGAGACCCAGTACTTC. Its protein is CASPPATAGAGETQYF.